This record covers a single T cell receptor beta chain. Its antigen is unknown. The data are from a study of shared clonotypes between healthy human individuals. Regarding the study as a whole: In general, naive subsets displayed greater estimated richness than memory subsets did.

The germline gives CDR1 SGHDN, CDR2 FVKESK. Trimming shortened V by 3 bases and J by 0 bases, and 20 bases separated the two germline ends. The CDR3 runs to 18 residues. Naive CD8 isolation took CD45RO-negative cells positively selected for CCR7 and excluded terminally differentiated effector memory CD45RA+ cells. Measured with immunoSEQ multiplex PCR; TCRdb has only the in-frame clones, and not every one. The sample gives millions of clones, roughly 91% of which show up once; around 1.7% is in the top ten. The specimen sequenced was naive CD8+ T cells from PBMCs. This TCR derives from a man in his late teens or twenties in good health. Some clones in this sample may be carry-over from other donors' samples. The chain couples TRBV14 to TRBJ1-1; no clear D. The CDR3 region is CASSQERVPGGLNTEAFF. The DNA for the CDR3 is TGTGCCAGCAGCCAGGAAAGGGTCCCCGGAGGGTTGAACACTGAAGCTTTCTTT.